The sequence of this T cell receptor (beta chain) was determined in a study of spatial heterogeneity in lung cancer. The V and J ends lost 0 bases and 2 bases respectively, with 13 bases between them. The CDR3 runs to 16 residues. Germline CDR1 LGHDT, CDR2 YNNKEL (reference sequence). This clonotype was observed a few times. Specified time point: sample taken at primary tumor resection. Whole RNA, which was extracted from tumor, nontumor lung tissue or frozen PBMC, was sequenced without any cell sorting. TCRdb reprocessed the 5' RACE reads with MiXCR, giving one entry per CDR3 protein. The table includes about 80,000 distinct CDR3 sequences, about 20% detected once.

This chain links TRBV3-1 with TRBJ1-2; D is unresolved. The starting material was PBMCs, obtained at surgery. This sequence originates from a male donor with early-stage non-small cell lung cancer. The CDR3 nucleotides are TGTGCCAGCAGCCAAGATATAGGCGGACTGAACTATGGCTACACCTTC. This codes for CASSQDIGGLNYGYTF.